This T cell receptor beta chain was sequenced for a study of T cell responses to AZD1222 COVID-19 vaccine. Trimming at V came to 5 bases and at J to 2 bases, leaving 7 bases not matched to a gene. Germline CDR1 GTSNPN, CDR2 SVGIG (reference sequence). The CDR3 is made up of 15 amino acids. Assay used: immunoSEQ multiplex PCR; TCRdb lists only in-frame clones, some missing. This table has roughly 140,000 clones, 92% appearing once. The sequences come from peripheral blood, collected on day 0 of AZD1222 vaccination. The chain recombines TRBV30 with TRBJ2-7; TRBD1 aligns across 12 bases. This TCR was sampled from an adult in good health. Here the CDR3 reads CAWGPGTGGAYEQYF. In DNA, the CDR3 is TGTGCCTGGGGGCCCGGGACAGGGGGCGCCTACGAGCAGTACTTC.